The following is a TCR beta chain sequence with its context. The length of the CDR3 is 12 residues. V was pared by 3 bases and J by 4 bases, with 7 bases between. Germline CDR1 SGHTA, CDR2 FQGNSA. Original processing methods: It was from reference gene primer amplification that nucleated cell counts were estimated. Measured with immunoSEQ multiplex PCR; TCRdb has only the in-frame clones, and not every one. V and J calls plus clone size are reproduced from that table; the DNA served to infer D and trimming. The sample lists 180,000 or so clones, around 87% seen once, with roughly 2.6% in the top ten. This record belongs to a study of blood T cell repertoires in COVID-19. Across the study: The samples span acute and convalescent COVID-19 from the United States, Italy and Spain. T cells, B-cell-depleted T cells, or PBMCs supplied cDNA or gDNA.

The TCR was taken from a man in his forties or fifties with active or convalescent COVID-19. The gene calls are TRBV7-2 and TRBJ2-7; weak D call: TRBD1 (5 bases). Material: peripheral blood. This CDR3 reads CASSFQGYEQYF. The CDR3 DNA is TGTGCCAGCAGCTTTCAGGGATACGAGCAGTACTTC.